The following is a T cell receptor beta chain sequence with its context. This sample is drawn from a study of T cell responses to AZD1222 COVID-19 vaccine. Germline CDR1 SEHNR, CDR2 FQNEAQ (reference sequence). Trimming cost V 3 bases and J 8 bases, with 13 bases left between them. The CDR3 sequence is 13 residues long. Some clones are missing from TCRdb's copy, which holds only in-frame ones; the method was immunoSEQ multiplex PCR. The repertoire holds about 190,000 clones, with over 70% as singletons. The receptor was derived from an adult in good health. Material: peripheral blood, obtained on day 0 of MenACWY control vaccination. The chain combines TRBV7-9 with TRBJ1-2, with a tentative D call TRBD1 (6 bases). This chain's CDR3 is CASSFRQELGYTF. CDR3 coding DNA: TGTGCCAGCAGCTTTAGACAGGAATTAGGCTACACCTTC.